The 6 T cell receptor beta chains presented below share a single source sample, sequenced in a study of OX40 agonist ivuxolimab in advanced cancers. Here immunoSEQ multiplex PCR was the method, and the copy in TCRdb shows in-frame clones only, minus some. The repertoire consists of around 72,000 clones, with 65% to 85% occurring once and the leading ten covering 8.2%. The source material was CD4+ or CD8+ T cells sorted from blood, sampled in a trial of the OX40 agonist ivuxolimab. Source of these receptors: an adult with an advanced solid tumor such as melanoma, head and neck, liver or kidney cancer.

V usage is TRBV14 and J usage is TRBJ1-6; no reliable D call. From germline, CDR1 is SGHDN and CDR2 FVKESK. The CDR3 has 12 residues. Trimming stripped 0 bases from V and 12 bases from J, with 6 bases between. The CDR3 reads CASSQEAGPLHF. Here the CDR3 DNA reads TGTGCCAGCAGCCAAGAGGCGGGACCCCTCCACTTT.

The chain links TRBV7-8 to TRBJ1-1, with a possible D match to TRBD1 (5 bases). In germline, CDR1 is SGHVS, CDR2 FQNEAQ. The CDR3 has 14 amino acids. Trimming cost V 1 base and J 12 bases, with 18 bases left between them. CDR3 coding DNA: TGTGCCAGCAGCTTAGGCGGGACCTGGGGAAAGACTTTCTTT. It specifies CASSLGGTWGKTFF.

This rearrangement joins TRBV4-2 to TRBJ2-5; no firm D call. The CDR3 has 15 amino acids. With 0 bases removed from V and 1 base from J, the gap between germline ends came to 9 bases. In germline, CDR1 is LGHNA, CDR2 YNFKEQ. DNA of the CDR3: TGTGCCAGCAGCCAAGATCCCACCTCCCAAGAGACCCAGTACTTC. It encodes CASSQDPTSQETQYF.

The rearrangement uses TRBV30 and TRBJ1-6, with 7 bases fitting TRBD1. CDR1 and CDR2 (germline): GTSNPN, SVGIG (reference sequence). The junction had 7 bases not matched to a gene; V was cut back by 4 bases and J by 1 base. The CDR3 consists of 16 residues. CDR3: CAWTRQGSSYNSPLHF. The CDR3, as DNA: TGTGCCTGGACAAGACAGGGATCATCCTATAATTCACCCCTCCACTTT.

This clone was counted a few times. The J gene is TRBJ2-2, the V gene TRBV5-4, with 15 bases matching TRBD2. Unmatched junction bases numbered 9, after V lost 4 bases and J lost 5 bases. The V gene's germline CDR1 is SGHNT and CDR2 YYREEE (reference sequence). This CDR3 has 18 residues. The CDR3 here is CASSGGLAGGLSTGELFF. The CDR3 DNA reads TGTGCCAGCAGCGGAGGACTAGCGGGGGGGCTGAGTACCGGGGAGCTGTTTTTT.

The V call is TRBV21-1, the J call TRBJ2-7; TRBD2 is the table's D call and was not checked against the DNA. TRBV21-1 constitutes a pseudogene. The CDR3 runs to 19 residues. CDR3 protein: CASSRPGVSTSGKPYEQYF. The CDR3 DNA reads as TGTGCCAGCAGCAGACCGGGGGTGAGCACTAGCGGGAAACCCTACGAGCAGTACTTC.